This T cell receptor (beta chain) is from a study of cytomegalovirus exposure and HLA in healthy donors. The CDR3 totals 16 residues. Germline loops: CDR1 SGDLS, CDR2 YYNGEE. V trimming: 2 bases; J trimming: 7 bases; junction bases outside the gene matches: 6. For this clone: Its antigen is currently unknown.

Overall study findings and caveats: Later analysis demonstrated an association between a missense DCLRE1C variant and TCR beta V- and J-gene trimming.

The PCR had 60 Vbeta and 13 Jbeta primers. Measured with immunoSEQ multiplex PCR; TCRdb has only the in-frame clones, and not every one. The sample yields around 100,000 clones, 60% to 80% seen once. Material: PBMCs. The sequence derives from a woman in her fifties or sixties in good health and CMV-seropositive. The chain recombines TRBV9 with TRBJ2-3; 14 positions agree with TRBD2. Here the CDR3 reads CASSVGTSGSGNTQYF. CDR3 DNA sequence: TGTGCCAGCAGCGTGGGGACTAGCGGGAGCGGAAATACGCAGTATTTT.